A single sample gave rise to the 11 T cell receptor beta chains below, sequenced in a study of preoperative IRX-2 immunotherapy in early breast cancer. The treatment denotes: preoperative locoregional IRX-2 cytokine immunotherapy. Sequenced by immunoSEQ multiplex PCR; TCRdb stores in-frame clones only, minus some. The table has about 98,000 clones, about nine tenths seen once; the top ten hold roughly 2%. The material was tumor tissue, obtained after IRX-2 immunotherapy. These receptors came from a human donor with breast cancer.

The chain links TRBV30 to TRBJ2-5, with 8 bases identical to TRBD1. The length of the CDR3 is 14 residues. The trim removed 5 bases at V and 4 bases at J, leaving 9 bases unmatched. The germline CDR1 and CDR2 sequences are GTSNPN and SVGIG (reference sequence). The CDR3 DNA reads as TGTGCCTGGGGCGGCCAGGGGGCCGCAGAGACCCAGTACTTC. Its protein product is CAWGGQGAAETQYF.

The V and J genes are TRBV28 and TRBJ1-1; 8 nucleotides agree with TRBD1. The CDR3 totals 14 residues. CDR1 and CDR2 from the germline V gene are MDHEN and SYDVKM. V was clipped by 10 bases and J by 1 base; unmatched bases: 8. The CDR3 DNA reads as TGTGCCACTCAGGGGGCTGGGGGGAACACTGAAGCTTTCTTT. Encoded protein: CATQGAGGNTEAFF.

V and J are TRBV5-1 and TRBJ1-1, with unresolved D. V lost 7 bases and J 3 bases, leaving 22 bases between the germline ends. This CDR3 is built from 16 residues. CDR1 is SGHRS, CDR2 YFSETQ, per germline. Written as DNA, the CDR3 is TGCGCCAGCCGCTACCGATCGGACTTCTCCTACACTGAAGCTTTCTTT. It is translated as CASRYRSDFSYTEAFF.

The V gene is TRBV5-1, the J gene TRBJ1-5, with TRBD1 matching 8 bases. V gave up 0 bases and J gave up 9 bases; unmatched junction bases: 5. Germline CDR1 reads SGHRS; CDR2 reads YFSETQ. The length of the CDR3 is 14 residues. CDR3 amino acids: CASSLGTGSPPQHF. In nucleotides, the CDR3 is TGCGCCAGCAGCTTGGGGACAGGGTCCCCGCCCCAGCATTTT.

V usage is TRBV6-4 and J usage is TRBJ1-6, with TRBD1 as a possible D gene (5 bases). This CDR3 is 13 amino acids long. Germline V lookup: CDR1 MRHNA, CDR2 SNTAGT. V lost 3 bases and J lost 7, with 7 bases in between. CDR3: CASSEGGNSPLHF. The DNA for the CDR3 is TGTGCCAGCAGTGAGGGGGGGAATTCACCCCTCCACTTT.

A word on this clone: The sample carries other DNA sequences with the same CDR3. The chain employs TRBV18 and TRBJ1-5; 9 nucleotides align to TRBD1. V lost 4 bases to trimming and J lost 7 bases; unmatched junction nucleotides: 5. The CDR3 consists of 14 residues. Germline V gene data show CDR1 as KGHSH and CDR2 as LQKENI. CDR3 in DNA: TGTGCCAGCTCACTACAGGGGGCCGACCAGCCCCAGCATTTT. Translated: CASSLQGADQPQHF.

This chain connects TRBV19 to TRBJ2-4; no firm D call. The CDR3 runs 14 residues. V gave up 1 base and J gave up 3 bases, with 7 bases separating them. Per the germline V gene, CDR1 is LNHDA and CDR2 is SQIVND (reference sequence). CDR3 sequence: CASSIGGNKNIQYF. CDR3 DNA sequence: TGTGCCAGTAGTATAGGTGGGAACAAAAACATTCAGTACTTC.

The chain links TRBV22-1 to TRBJ2-6; the table's D call, TRBD1, was not checked against the DNA. TRBV22-1 is a recognized pseudogene. This CDR3 region has 15 residues. The CDR3 DNA is TGTGCCACCAGTGGTTCAGGCTCTGGGGCCAACGTCCTGACTTTC. Translating gives CATSGSGSGANVLTF.

The chain combines TRBV15 with TRBJ2-3, with D possibly being TRBD1 or TRBD2 (5 bases each). Germline CDR1 LNHNV, CDR2 YYDKDF (reference sequence). V lost 0 bases to trimming and J lost 8 bases, with 12 bases between them. The CDR3 is 14 amino acids. The CDR3 loop is CATSRDLGAGTQYF. Here the CDR3 DNA reads TGTGCCACCAGCAGAGATCTCGGGGCAGGTACGCAGTATTTT.

This clone showed up just a few times. This chain uses TRBV18 with TRBJ2-7, with 8 bases identical to TRBD2. This CDR3 comprises 17 residues. Per the germline V gene, CDR1 is KGHSH and CDR2 is LQKENI. V shed 2 bases, J shed 5 bases, and the junction held 14 bases outside the gene matches. This CDR3 reads CASSPELKRELKDEQYF. The CDR3 DNA follows: TGTGCCAGCTCACCAGAGTTAAAGCGGGAGTTGAAGGACGAGCAGTACTTC.

The chain couples TRBV6-8 to TRBJ1-1; possible D gene TRBD1, 5 bases. This CDR3 region has 13 residues. Germline CDR1 is MNHGY and CDR2 is SAAAGT. Here the CDR3 reads CDLPGRENTEAFF. The CDR3 DNA sequence: TGTGATTTGCCGGGACGGGAGAACACTGAAGCTTTCTTT.